A selection of T cell receptor beta chains follows, all from one sample in a study of cytomegalovirus exposure and HLA in healthy donors. TCRdb keeps only in-frame clones here, not all; method: immunoSEQ multiplex PCR. This sample has 200,000 to 300,000 clones, with about 83% found just once. The sample was PBMCs. The receptors stem from a woman aged 40-49 years in good health and CMV-seropositive. CDR3s include the opening cysteine and the closing phenylalanine or tryptophan. Each record gives: J gene, clone size, CDR3 length, V gene, D gene, CDR3 DNA, CDR3 protein. A D gene is named only where the DNA matches it firmly. Part of the rows lack a size; the others show once, few, many or a class for expanded clones.

J: TRBJ1-4
size: NA
length: 16
V: TRBV19
D: NA
DNA: TGTGCCAGTAGTTCTTTGGCGGGGGCACCTAATGAAAAACTGTTTTTT
CDR3: CASSSLAGAPNEKLFF

J: TRBJ1-2
size: NA
length: 14
V: TRBV9
D: TRBD1
DNA: TGTGCCAGCAGTCCGGGACAGGGTAACTATGGCTACACCTTC
CDR3: CASSPGQGNYGYTF

J: TRBJ2-1
size: NA
length: 13
V: TRBV29-1
D: NA
DNA: TGCAGCACGGAAGATACTAGTTTCAATGAGCAGTTCTTC
CDR3: CSTEDTSFNEQFF

J: TRBJ2-7
size: NA
length: 15
V: TRBV5-6
D: NA
DNA: TGTGCCAGCAGCTTTGGCGGGCAGGACTACTACGAGCAGTACTTC
CDR3: CASSFGGQDYYEQYF

J: TRBJ1-4
size: few
length: 14
V: TRBV11-3
D: NA
DNA: TGTGCCAGCAGCTTGGGCAGTCATAATGAAAAACTGTTTTTT
CDR3: CASSLGSHNEKLFF

J: TRBJ2-1
size: NA
length: 14
V: TRBV2
D: NA
DNA: TGTGCCAGCAGTGACCCTCAGGGGTTGGGTGAGCAGTTCTTC
CDR3: CASSDPQGLGEQFF

J: TRBJ2-1
size: NA
length: 17
V: TRBV11-3
D: TRBD2
DNA: TGTGCCAGCGGGACTAGCGGGAGGAGGGGGGGGTACAATGAGCAGTTCTTC
CDR3: CASGTSGRRGGYNEQFF

J: TRBJ2-2
size: NA
length: 17
V: TRBV4-2
D: TRBD2
DNA: TGTGCCAGCAGCCAGGTTACTAGCGGGAGCGGTACCGGGGAGCTGTTTTTT
CDR3: CASSQVTSGSGTGELFF

J: TRBJ2-5
size: NA
length: 14
V: TRBV14
D: TRBD2
DNA: TGTGCCAGCAGCCAAGATCCGACTAGCGGGAGCCAGTACTTC
CDR3: CASSQDPTSGSQYF

J: TRBJ2-3
size: NA
length: 17
V: TRBV9
D: TRBD1
DNA: TGTGCCAGCAGCGTTCTCGGACAGGACACTAGCACAGATACGCAGTATTTT
CDR3: CASSVLGQDTSTDTQYF

J: TRBJ1-2
size: NA
length: 15
V: TRBV18
D: TRBD1
DNA: TGTGCCAGCTCACCACTTGCCGGGACAGGGATGGGCTACACCTTC
CDR3: CASSPLAGTGMGYTF

J: TRBJ2-3
size: NA
length: 14
V: TRBV5-8
D: TRBD1
DNA: TGTGCCAGCAGCCTAGGACAGGGGATGGATACGCAGTATTTT
CDR3: CASSLGQGMDTQYF

J: TRBJ2-5
size: NA
length: 14
V: TRBV13
D: TRBD2
DNA: TGTGCCAGCAGCCCCCGACTAGCTAAAGAGACCCAGTACTTC
CDR3: CASSPRLAKETQYF

J: TRBJ1-1
size: NA
length: 16
V: TRBV4-2
D: NA
DNA: TGTGCCAGCAGCCAAGATACAGGGCTGATGAACACTGAAGCTTTCTTT
CDR3: CASSQDTGLMNTEAFF

J: TRBJ2-3
size: NA
length: 15
V: TRBV7-9
D: TRBD2
DNA: TGTGCCAGCAGCTTACTGGGCGGGAGTCAAGATACGCAGTATTTT
CDR3: CASSLLGGSQDTQYF

J: TRBJ1-2
size: NA
length: 15
V: TRBV6-5
D: TRBD1
DNA: TGTGCCAGCAGTCTGCTGGGACAGATGGGGTATGGCTACACCTTC
CDR3: CASSLLGQMGYGYTF

J: TRBJ1-2
size: NA
length: 13
V: TRBV2
D: TRBD1
DNA: TGTGCCAGCAGTGAGCCCAGGGGGTATGGCTACACCTTC
CDR3: CASSEPRGYGYTF

J: TRBJ2-5
size: NA
length: 14
V: TRBV19
D: TRBD1
DNA: TGTGCCAGTAGACCGACAGGGGGCTGGGAGACCCAGTACTTC
CDR3: CASRPTGGWETQYF

J: TRBJ1-3
size: NA
length: 14
V: TRBV19
D: NA
DNA: TGTGCCAGTAGTATAGATTACTCTGGAAACACCATATATTTT
CDR3: CASSIDYSGNTIYF

J: TRBJ2-3
size: NA
length: 15
V: TRBV6-1
D: TRBD2
DNA: TGTGCCAGCAGACTCGGACTAGCGGGAGAAGATACGCAGTATTTT
CDR3: CASRLGLAGEDTQYF

J: TRBJ2-1
size: NA
length: 15
V: TRBV27
D: NA
DNA: TGTGCCAGCAGTGCCCTAGTCTCCATCTACAATGAGCAGTTCTTC
CDR3: CASSALVSIYNEQFF

J: TRBJ2-7
size: NA
length: 15
V: TRBV27
D: TRBD2
DNA: TGTGCCAGCAAGATAGCGGGAGTAGGGTCCTACGAGCAGTACTTC
CDR3: CASKIAGVGSYEQYF

J: TRBJ2-1
size: few
length: 19
V: TRBV4-2
D: TRBD2
DNA: TGTGCCAGCAGCCAAGCGGGACTAGCGGGTCTTATTAACTACAATGAGCAGTTCTTC
CDR3: CASSQAGLAGLINYNEQFF

J: TRBJ2-1
size: NA
length: 11
V: TRBV20-1
D: NA
DNA: TGCAGTGCTAGATTCGCGGGAGAGCAGTTCTTC
CDR3: CSARFAGEQFF

J: TRBJ1-1
size: NA
length: 17
V: TRBV27
D: TRBD1
DNA: TGTGCCAGCAGTTTAAAACGTGGCCAGGGGGGAAACACTGAAGCTTTCTTT
CDR3: CASSLKRGQGGNTEAFF

J: TRBJ2-7
size: NA
length: 14
V: TRBV28
D: TRBD2
DNA: TGTGCCAGCAGTCTAGCGGGAGAGGGGTACGAGCAGTACTTC
CDR3: CASSLAGEGYEQYF

J: TRBJ2-1
size: NA
length: 18
V: TRBV15
D: TRBD1
DNA: TGTGCCACCAGCAGAGTGACAGGGGCCACTAGACCCTACAATGAGCAGTTCTTC
CDR3: CATSRVTGATRPYNEQFF

J: TRBJ1-5
size: NA
length: 14
V: TRBV28
D: NA
DNA: TGTGCCAGCAAGGGGCCCTATAGCAATCAGCCCCAGCATTTT
CDR3: CASKGPYSNQPQHF

J: TRBJ2-1
size: NA
length: 16
V: TRBV19
D: TRBD2
DNA: TGTGCCAGTAGTACCCCTACTAGCGGGAGCATGAATGAGCAGTTCTTC
CDR3: CASSTPTSGSMNEQFF

J: TRBJ1-5
size: NA
length: 16
V: TRBV14
D: TRBD1
DNA: TGTGCCAGCAGCCAAGGCGGGACAGGCACAAATCAGCCCCAGCATTTT
CDR3: CASSQGGTGTNQPQHF

J: TRBJ1-6
size: NA
length: 11
V: TRBV28
D: NA
DNA: TGTGCCAGCAGTTCAGATTCACCCCTCCACTTT
CDR3: CASSSDSPLHF

J: TRBJ2-1
size: NA
length: 16
V: TRBV30
D: TRBD1
DNA: TGTGCCTGGAGTCATACCCGTCTAGGGGGCAGAGGTGAGCAGTTCTTC
CDR3: CAWSHTRLGGRGEQFF

J: TRBJ2-1
size: NA
length: 15
V: TRBV5-6
D: TRBD1
DNA: TGTGCCAGCAGCCCCCCCCGGGACAGGGACGGTGAGCAGTTCTTC
CDR3: CASSPPRDRDGEQFF

J: TRBJ1-3
size: NA
length: 12
V: TRBV30
D: TRBD1
DNA: TGTGCCGCGGACAGGGGAGGAAACACCATATATTTT
CDR3: CAADRGGNTIYF

J: TRBJ1-5
size: once
length: 17
V: TRBV7-6
D: TRBD1
DNA: TGTGCCAGCAGCTTTTACCGGGACAGGTCGAGGAATCAGCCCCAGCATTTT
CDR3: CASSFYRDRSRNQPQHF

J: TRBJ1-2
size: NA
length: 17
V: TRBV7-2
D: TRBD1
DNA: TGTGCCAGCAGCTTAGCTCCCTCCGGGACAGGGGGCTATGGCTACACCTTC
CDR3: CASSLAPSGTGGYGYTF

J: TRBJ2-1
size: few
length: 16
V: TRBV11-3
D: TRBD1
DNA: TGTGCCAGCAGAAATAGGGACAGGGGGCTTTTTGATGAGCAGTTCTTC
CDR3: CASRNRDRGLFDEQFF

J: TRBJ2-7
size: NA
length: 15
V: TRBV6-6
D: NA
DNA: TGTGCCAGCAGTTACCAGGCAGGGAAAACCTACGAGCAGTACTTC
CDR3: CASSYQAGKTYEQYF

J: TRBJ2-1
size: once
length: 18
V: TRBV11-1
D: TRBD2
DNA: TGTGCCAGCAGCTTATTAGCGGGAGGGGATTACTCCTACAATGAGCAGTTCTTC
CDR3: CASSLLAGGDYSYNEQFF

J: TRBJ2-2
size: NA
length: 16
V: TRBV6-5
D: NA
DNA: TGTGCCAGCAGTTACCAGCCATCGACTCCGTCAGGGGAGCTGTTTTTT
CDR3: CASSYQPSTPSGELFF

J: TRBJ2-1
size: NA
length: 15
V: TRBV21-1
D: NA
DNA: TGTGCCAGCAGCCGGGGGGCGAATAGTAGGAATGAGCAGTTCTTC
CDR3: CASSRGANSRNEQFF

J: TRBJ1-1
size: NA
length: 17
V: TRBV11-2
D: TRBD1
DNA: TGTGCCAGCAGCGCGACAGGGGGCTCCATAAAGGTCACTGAAGCTTTCTTT
CDR3: CASSATGGSIKVTEAFF

J: TRBJ2-2
size: NA
length: 15
V: TRBV2
D: TRBD1
DNA: TGTGCCAGCCGACGGGACAGGTCGAACACCGGGGAGCTGTTTTTT
CDR3: CASRRDRSNTGELFF

J: TRBJ2-3
size: NA
length: 14
V: TRBV5-1
D: NA
DNA: TGCGCCAGCAGCAAGAGCGGCCTCACAGATACGCAGTATTTT
CDR3: CASSKSGLTDTQYF

J: TRBJ2-3
size: NA
length: 16
V: TRBV11-2
D: NA
DNA: TGTGCCAGCAGCTTAGCCGGACTCCGGCTCACAGATACGCAGTATTTT
CDR3: CASSLAGLRLTDTQYF

J: TRBJ2-5
size: NA
length: 15
V: TRBV6-5
D: TRBD2
DNA: TGTGCCAGCAGTTACGGGATAGCGGGAGGGGAGACCCAGTACTTC
CDR3: CASSYGIAGGETQYF

J: TRBJ2-3
size: NA
length: 14
V: TRBV6-1
D: NA
DNA: TGTGCCAGCACCAGGGGGGCGGCCACAGATACGCAGTATTTT
CDR3: CASTRGAATDTQYF

J: TRBJ2-7
size: NA
length: 15
V: TRBV7-2
D: TRBD2
DNA: TGTGCCAGCAGCCAGCGGGGAGGAAGCTCCTACGAGCAGTACTTC
CDR3: CASSQRGGSSYEQYF